The clone carrying this TCR beta chain is deemed medium-sized (0.01 to 0.1%). Its target is not known. This record comes from a study of T cell repertoires in aging, cancer and after chemotherapy. Study results and caveats: In healthy donors, age-related TCR diversity loss mainly reflected lost richness.

TCR beta rearrangements were amplified from peripheral blood genomic DNA. Trimming removed 6 bases at V and 11 bases at J, with 20 bases between. This CDR3 region has 14 residues. Germline CDR1 reads MNHEY; CDR2 reads SVGAGI. Rearranged V-D-J TRB sequences were amplified with a mixed TRB-A/B primer pool. MiXCR, run by TCRdb on the multiplex PCR reads, gives a single entry per CDR3 protein. Of about 5,300 distinct CDR3 sequences in the sample, roughly a quarter were seen once. The chain has TRBV6-5 and TRBJ1-5; D gene uncertain. The sequence derives from a human donor with a solid tumor. The sequenced material came from blood. DNA for the CDR3: TGTGCCAGCAGACTCCGGGTCGGGTTTCGGGCCCAGCATTTT. Protein sequence: CASRLRVGFRAQHF.